The TCR beta chain under discussion was sequenced for a study of read filtering for tumor transcriptome and immune sequencing. Looking at the study overall: The cohort had over 16 men and approximately 13 women aged roughly 45 to 90, mean approximately 66 years. RNA-seq yielded only roughly 75 to 1273 TCR reads, IR-seq about 3.5 to 11 million.

This clonotype was detected ten times or more. The CDR3 is made up of 18 amino acids. V was clipped by 3 bases and J by 5 bases; unmatched bases: 15. The germline V gene has CDR1 KGHDR and CDR2 SFDVKD. Molecular barcoded adaptors covering alpha/delta and beta/gamma chains were used on approximately 440 ng RNA. From the reads, TCRdb called clonotypes with MiXCR, one entry per CDR3 protein. The table includes approximately 57,000 distinct CDR3 sequences, 9% to 15% detected once. J is TRBJ2-5 and V is TRBV24-1; 9 bases are shared with TRBD1. This receptor was obtained from a donor at least 40 years old with multiple myeloma. The specimen was a population of CD138-negative cells sorted from bone marrow. For the CDR3, the DNA is TGTGCCACCAGTGATCCCACAGGGGGCAAGGCGCGGCGGGAGACCCAGTACTTC. Translating gives CATSDPTGGKARRETQYF.